This TCR beta chain appears in the sequencing data of a study of OX40 agonist ivuxolimab in advanced cancers. At the level of the study: Patients were treated with ivuxolimab, an agonistic anti-OX40 (CD134) antibody. Every 2 weeks, patients got intravenous ivuxolimab at one of six dose levels (0.01-10 mg/kg).

TCRdb keeps only in-frame clones here, not all; method: immunoSEQ multiplex PCR. The sample yields about 81,000 clones, around nine tenths seen once. Autoimmune disease history or systemic immunosuppression barred patients. In germline, CDR1 is SGHVS, CDR2 FQNEAQ. Trimming cost V 3 bases and J 6 bases, with 15 bases left between them. The CDR3 runs 14 residues. The source was CD4+ or CD8+ T cells sorted from blood, collected in a trial of the OX40 agonist ivuxolimab. The receptor was isolated from an adult with an advanced solid tumor such as melanoma, head and neck, liver or kidney cancer. The chain carries TRBV7-8 and TRBJ2-7; possible D gene TRBD1, 6 bases. The CDR3: CASSLRPRGGEQYF. DNA of the CDR3: TGTGCCAGCAGCTTGCGCCCCAGGGGCGGCGAGCAGTACTTC.